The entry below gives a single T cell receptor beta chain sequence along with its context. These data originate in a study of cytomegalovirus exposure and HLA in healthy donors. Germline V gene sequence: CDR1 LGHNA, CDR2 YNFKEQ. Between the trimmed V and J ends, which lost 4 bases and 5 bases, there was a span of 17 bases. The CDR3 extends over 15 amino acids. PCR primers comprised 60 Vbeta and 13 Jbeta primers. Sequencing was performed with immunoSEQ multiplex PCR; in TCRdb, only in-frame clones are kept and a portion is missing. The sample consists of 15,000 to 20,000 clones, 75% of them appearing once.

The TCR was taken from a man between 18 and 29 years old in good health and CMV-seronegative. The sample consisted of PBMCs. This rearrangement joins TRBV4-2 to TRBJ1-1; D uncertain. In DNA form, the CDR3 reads TGTGCCAGCAGCCTTCTGGTTGGAGTGGAGACTGAAGCTTTCTTT. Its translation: CASSLLVGVETEAFF.